The 7 T cell receptor beta chains below were found in one sample sequenced in a study of blood T cell repertoires in COVID-19. Some clones are missing from TCRdb's copy, which holds only in-frame ones; the method was immunoSEQ multiplex PCR. The sample records around 300,000 clones, roughly nine tenths being singletons. Sequenced input: PBMCs or T cells enriched from blood (not recorded which). The receptors here all came from a woman aged 18-29 years who had recovered from COVID-19.

This chain connects TRBV19 to TRBJ2-7; 7 bases agree with TRBD1. The CDR3 covers 13 residues. Germline loops: CDR1 LNHDA, CDR2 SQIVND (reference sequence). V was pared by 3 bases and J by 10 bases, with 9 bases of the junction left unmatched. For the CDR3, the DNA is TGTGCCAGTAGTATGGGTCGGGACAGTCTCCAGTACTTC. It translates to CASSMGRDSLQYF.

V and J are TRBV9 and TRBJ2-6; D remains unclear. V lost 0 bases to trimming and J lost 3 bases, with 7 bases between them. The CDR3 has 15 amino acids. Looked up from germline, CDR1 is SGDLS and CDR2 is YYNGEE. The chain's CDR3 is CASSVDVIGANVLTF. The CDR3 nucleotides read TGTGCCAGCAGCGTAGATGTCATTGGGGCCAACGTCCTGACTTTC.

CDR3 in DNA: TGTGCCAGCAGTCCGGGGGGAAACTATGGCTACACCTTC. Translating it yields CASSPGGNYGYTF. The chain recombines TRBV28 with TRBJ1-2, with TRBD1 as a possible D gene (5 bases). Per germline, CDR1 MDHEN and CDR2 SYDVKM. V gave up 5 bases and J gave up 2 bases, with 9 bases separating them. This CDR3 has 13 amino acids.

This clone was counted once. The rearrangement links TRBV4-1 to TRBJ2-7, with D unresolved. CDR3 size: 12 residues. V was shortened by 1 base and J by 8 bases, with 9 bases between the two germline ends. Germline-derived CDR1 and CDR2 are MGHRA and YSYEKL. CDR3 protein: CASSQVSGQQYF. The CDR3 DNA sequence: TGCGCCAGCAGCCAAGTATCCGGTCAGCAGTACTTC.

The CDR3 protein is CASSIVGVIETQYF. The CDR3 DNA is TGTGCCAGTAGTATCGTAGGGGTCATAGAGACCCAGTACTTC. V and J are TRBV19 and TRBJ2-5, with a possible D match to TRBD1 (5 bases). V was shortened by 3 bases and J by 4 bases, with 12 bases between the two germline ends. The CDR3 has 14 residues. The germline gives CDR1 LNHDA, CDR2 SQIVND (reference sequence).

V and J are TRBV5-1 and TRBJ2-2; a possible D gene is TRBD1 (6 bases). Germline V gene lookup returns CDR1 SGHRS and CDR2 YFSETQ. There are 15 residues in the CDR3. Trimming removed 4 bases from V and 4 bases from J, with 14 bases in between. CDR3: CASSAPGHPTGELFF. CDR3 DNA sequence: TGCGCCAGCAGCGCCCCGGGACACCCCACCGGGGAGCTGTTTTTT.

The chain employs TRBV3-1 (or the pseudogene TRBV3-2) and TRBJ1-2; D ambiguous. This CDR3 contains 12 residues. Germline CDR1 and CDR2: LGHDT and YNNKEL (reference sequence). Trimming removed 1 base from V and 7 bases from J, with 7 bases in between. The CDR3 sequence is CASSQGPGGYTF. In nucleotides, the CDR3 is TGTGCCAGCAGCCAAGGTCCCGGTGGCTACACCTTC.